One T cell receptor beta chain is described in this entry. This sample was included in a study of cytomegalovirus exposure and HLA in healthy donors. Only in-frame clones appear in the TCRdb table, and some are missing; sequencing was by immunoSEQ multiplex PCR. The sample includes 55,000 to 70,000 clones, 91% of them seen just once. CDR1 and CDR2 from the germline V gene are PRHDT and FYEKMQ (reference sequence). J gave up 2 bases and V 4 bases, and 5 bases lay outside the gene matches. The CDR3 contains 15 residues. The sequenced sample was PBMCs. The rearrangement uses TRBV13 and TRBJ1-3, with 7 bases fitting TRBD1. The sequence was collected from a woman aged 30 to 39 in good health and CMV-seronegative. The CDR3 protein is CASSYSGGTGNTIYF. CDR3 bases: TGTGCCAGCAGCTACTCAGGGGGAACTGGAAACACCATATATTTT.